This TCR beta chain is from a study of Graves' ophthalmopathy and Graves' hyperthyroidism. Overall study findings and caveats: Ophthalmopathy versus stable hyperthyroidism: 13-signature model gave just under 90% sensitivity, just under 82% specificity.

Deletions cut 3 bases from V and 2 bases from J, with 11 bases between. The CDR3 loop spans 15 amino acids. Germline values: CDR1 SQVTM, CDR2 ANQGSEA. Researchers took RNA transcripts and amplified TCR beta CDR3 regions from them. RT-PCR with HTBI primers came first, then second-round multiplex PCR. A single record per CDR3 protein comes from TCRdb applying MiXCR to the multiplex PCR reads. The data contain 300,000 to 400,000 distinct CDR3 sequences, about a sixth of them seen just once; the ten biggest clones take up 2.4%. This clonotype was seen repeatedly, ten times or more. Its antigen is not identified. Researchers classed hyperthyroidism as stable given no ophthalmopathy within 18 months of follow-up. Other autoimmune diseases, uncontrolled infections, pregnancy and lactation each led to patient exclusion. Patients were diagnosed from clinical symptoms, serum thyroxine, TRAb, thyroid ultrasound and orbital computed tomography.

Sample: peripheral blood. The source of this sequence is an adult woman with stable Graves' hyperthyroidism. The V gene is TRBV29-1, the J gene TRBJ2-6; TRBD2 is a possible D gene (5 bases). The CDR3 spells CSVEVWRPGANVLTF. The CDR3 DNA is TGCAGCGTTGAGGTTTGGAGGCCTGGGGCCAACGTCCTGACTTTC.